These T cell receptor beta chains were read from a single sample in a study of blood T cells in healthy people across ages. TCRdb reprocessed the 5' RACE reads via MiXCR and lists one record per CDR3 protein. The data show more than 650,000 distinct CDR3 sequences, about a fifth seen once. Sample: blood. Every receptor here comes from a man between 65 and 85 years old in good health. Both conserved end residues are part of each CDR3. D genes are given only for firm matches. Clone size is given for some rows only: seen once, a few or many times, or a class if the clone is expanded.

clone size	V gene	J gene	D gene	CDR3 DNA	CDR3 protein
many	TRBV12-3/TRBV12-4	TRBJ2-5	NA	TGTGCCAGCAGTTTAGGGACTAACCAAGAGACCCAGTACTTC	CASSLGTNQETQYF
few	TRBV7-2	TRBJ2-1	NA	TGTGCCAGCAGCTACCGACAGGCGTACAATGAGCAGTTCTTC	CASSYRQAYNEQFF
few	TRBV29-1	TRBJ1-2	TRBD1	TGCAGCGTATCGGACAGGGGGCTCTATGGCTACACCTTC	CSVSDRGLYGYTF
NA	TRBV12-3/TRBV12-4	TRBJ2-7	NA	TGTGCCAGCAGTTCACCGGGACTGCAAGCCTACGAGCAGTACTTC	CASSSPGLQAYEQYF
NA	TRBV9	TRBJ2-1	TRBD2	TGTGCCAGCAGCGTAGGGTTAGCGGGAACTGACAATGAGCAGTTCTTC	CASSVGLAGTDNEQFF
few	TRBV7-2	TRBJ2-2	NA	TGTGCCAGCAGCACCGGACTCCTAAGGGACACCGGGGAGCTGTTTTTT	CASSTGLLRDTGELFF
few	TRBV25-1	TRBJ1-2	TRBD1	TGTGCCAGCAAGCATCCCGGGACAGGGGGCAGTGGCTACACCTTC	CASKHPGTGGSGYTF
few	TRBV5-1	TRBJ1-2	NA	TGCGCCAGCAGCTTGGAGTGGGGTACGGACGGCTACACCTTC	CASSLEWGTDGYTF
NA	TRBV20-1	TRBJ2-3	TRBD2	TGCAGTGCTCGACTAGCGGGGTTGGATACGCAGTATTTT	CSARLAGLDTQYF
few	TRBV29-1	TRBJ2-3	TRBD2	TGCAGCGTTTCCGGGACTAGCGGCACAGATACGCAGTATTTT	CSVSGTSGTDTQYF
few	TRBV11-3	TRBJ2-3	TRBD2	TGTGCCAGCAGTAGCGGGAATGTCGATACGCAGTATTTT	CASSSGNVDTQYF
few	TRBV5-6	TRBJ2-4	NA	TGTGCCAGCAGCACCTCGACAGAAAACATTCAGTACTTC	CASSTSTENIQYF
few	TRBV29-1	TRBJ2-5	NA	TGCAGCGTTGCCCAGGGGTATCGGGAGACCCAGTACTTC	CSVAQGYRETQYF
NA	TRBV29-1	TRBJ2-1	NA	TGCAGCGTTGCCCTGATGAATGAGCAGTTCTTC	CSVALMNEQFF
NA	TRBV19	TRBJ1-2	NA	TGTGCCAGTAATAGAAGGGGAGAAGGAGGCTACACCTTC	CASNRRGEGGYTF
NA	TRBV20-1	TRBJ2-5	TRBD1	TGCAGCGCCTTCAGGGGGTTAGGGCAAGAGACCCAGTACTTC	CSAFRGLGQETQYF
NA	TRBV28	TRBJ2-3	NA	TGTGCCAGCCTCAGGGACACAGATACGCAGTATTTT	CASLRDTDTQYF
NA	TRBV7-2	TRBJ2-1	NA	TGTGCCAGCAGCTTAAGTCCTAGTAGTGTCAATGAGCAGTTCTTC	CASSLSPSSVNEQFF
NA	TRBV19	TRBJ1-1	NA	TGTGCCAGTAGTCCCCCTTTCCGGGTCGCTGAAGCTTTCTTT	CASSPPFRVAEAFF
NA	TRBV14	TRBJ2-3	NA	TGTGCCAGCAACCAACAGAGAAATACGCAGTATTTT	CASNQQRNTQYF
few	TRBV12-3/TRBV12-4	TRBJ1-1	NA	TGTGCCAGCAGTTTAGCGGGGAGAAAAGCTTTCTTT	CASSLAGRKAFF
few	TRBV20-1	TRBJ2-3	NA	TGCAGTGCTAGAGATCGGTCTAGAGGCAGCGGCACAGATACGCAGTATTTT	CSARDRSRGSGTDTQYF
few	TRBV18	TRBJ2-5	NA	TGTGCCAGCTCACCGGTCGGCGGGGAGACCCAGTACTTC	CASSPVGGETQYF
NA	TRBV10-2	TRBJ2-1	NA	TGCGCCAGCAGGCCCCACTACAATGAGCAGTTCTTC	CASRPHYNEQFF
NA	TRBV5-1	TRBJ2-3	TRBD2	TGCGCCAGCAGCCTCACCCCGGGACTAGCAGTCCGCACAGATACGCAGTATTTT	CASSLTPGLAVRTDTQYF
few	TRBV29-1	TRBJ2-5	NA	TGCAGCGTTGAAGTACTCAGGGCAGGGGAGACCCAGTACTTC	CSVEVLRAGETQYF
NA	TRBV4-3	TRBJ2-1	NA	TGCGCCAGCAGCCAAGATACTGGAGGCAGCTCCTACAATGAGCAGTTCTTC	CASSQDTGGSSYNEQFF
NA	TRBV20-1	TRBJ2-3	NA	TGCAGTGCTAGACGGCGGACTAGCACAGATACGCAGTATTTT	CSARRRTSTDTQYF
NA	TRBV29-1	TRBJ2-3	NA	TGCAGCGTTGAAATAAACAGGGCAGATACGCAGTATTTT	CSVEINRADTQYF
NA	TRBV6-1	TRBJ1-1	NA	TGTGCCAGCAGTGAACCCCCAGGTGGGAACACTGAAGCTTTCTTT	CASSEPPGGNTEAFF